This is a list of T cell receptor beta chains from one sample in a study of CD8+CD57+ T cells in acquired aplastic anemia. Each CDR3 protein is one row after TCRdb ran MiXCR on the reads. The table has 150,000 to 200,000 distinct CDR3 sequences, roughly 48% seen once. Sequencing input: sorted CD4+, CD8+, or CD8+CD57+ T cells (not recorded which) from PBMCs. The receptor source for this set is a human donor with aplastic anemia. The CDR3 runs from the conserved cysteine through the conserved F or W. D genes are given only for firm matches. Size values are once, few and many counts, or a class for expanded clones, and some rows have none.

J	V	D	size	DNA	CDR3
TRBJ2-2	TRBV27	-	-	TGTGCCAGCAGTCCTGGGACCGGGGAGCTGTTTTTT	CASSPGTGELFF
TRBJ2-6	TRBV19	-	-	TGTGCCAGTTTACAACGAGGGTCCGGGGCCAACGTCCTGACTTTC	CASLQRGSGANVLTF
TRBJ2-1	TRBV20-1	-	many	TGCAGTGCTAGAGACCCCTCGCGGTCAGGGGATGAGCAGTTCTTC	CSARDPSRSGDEQFF
TRBJ2-7	TRBV19	TRBD1	-	TGTGCCAGTACTTCAAGTGGGACAGGCTCCTACGAGCAGTACTTC	CASTSSGTGSYEQYF
TRBJ2-1	TRBV7-9	TRBD2	many	TGTGCCAGCAGCCTTCCATTCAGGACTAGCGGGATTCGGGATGAGCAGTTCTTC	CASSLPFRTSGIRDEQFF
TRBJ1-3	TRBV5-1	-	few	TGCGCCAGCAGCTTGGAGCAGCCCGAAGGTCGGTCTGGAAACACCATATATTTT	CASSLEQPEGRSGNTIYF
TRBJ1-1	TRBV7-2	-	-	TGTGCCAGCAGCTTAACCAGCTTGAACACTGAAGCTTTCTTT	CASSLTSLNTEAFF
TRBJ2-5	TRBV15	TRBD2	-	TGTGCCACCAGCGGCCGACTAGCGGAGACCCAGTACTTC	CATSGRLAETQYF
TRBJ2-5	TRBV24-1	-	medium-sized	TGTGCCACCAGTGATTCGGAGACCCAGTACTTC	CATSDSETQYF
TRBJ2-5	TRBV5-1	-	many	TGCGCCAGCAGCTTGTGGGCGGGCGGCCAAGAGACCCAGTACTTC	CASSLWAGGQETQYF
TRBJ2-1	TRBV5-4	TRBD2	few	TGTGCCAGCAGCTTGGAACTAGCGGGAGGATCACTAAGCCACAATGAGCAGTTCTTC	CASSLELAGGSLSHNEQFF
TRBJ1-5	TRBV27	TRBD1	few	TGTGCCAGTGCAGGGGGCAAAAATCAGCCCCAGCATTTT	CASAGGKNQPQHF
TRBJ1-5	TRBV20-1	TRBD1	-	TGCAGTGCTAGAGAGACCCTGACCTACAGGGGAAGCAATCAGCCCCAGCATTTT	CSARETLTYRGSNQPQHF
TRBJ2-1	TRBV7-9	TRBD2	-	TGTGCCATTGGGGCGGGGGCCTACAATGAGCAGTTCTTC	CAIGAGAYNEQFF
TRBJ2-3	TRBV10-3	-	many	TGTGCCATCAGTGACAGCTCATCTAGCACAGATACGCAGTATTTT	CAISDSSSSTDTQYF
TRBJ2-5	TRBV28	TRBD2	-	TGTGCCAGCGCTCGGTCGGGAGGCCCCTCTCAAGAGACCCAGTACTTC	CASARSGGPSQETQYF
TRBJ2-1	TRBV29-1	TRBD1	-	TGCAGCTTGGGGGGACAGGGGTCCCGAAATGAGCAGTTCTTC	CSLGGQGSRNEQFF
TRBJ2-7	TRBV7-8	TRBD2	many	TGTGCCAGCAGCACTAGACTAGCGGGTGGCTACGAGCAGTACTTC	CASSTRLAGGYEQYF
TRBJ1-6	TRBV10-3	-	-	TGTGCCTCAAGCCATGGGTCCGGGCTTTTATCACCCCTCCACTTT	CASSHGSGLLSPLHF
TRBJ1-1	TRBV18	-	few	TGTGCCAGCTCGCCGGAAACAACCGCGGCTGAAGCTTTCTTT	CASSPETTAAEAFF
TRBJ1-4	TRBV20-1	-	few	TGCAGGATGAGGGAAAAACTGTTTTTT	CRMREKLFF
TRBJ1-1	TRBV19	-	many	TGTGCCATAGGGGACGGGGGGCTCGGCACTGAAGCTTTCTTT	CAIGDGGLGTEAFF
TRBJ2-7	TRBV6-1	TRBD1	-	TGTGCCAGCAGTCAACCGGGACAGGGCTACGAGCAGTACTTC	CASSQPGQGYEQYF
TRBJ2-5	TRBV7-7	TRBD2	once	TGTGCTAGCAGCTCGACTAGCGCGTCGCGAGAGACCCAGTACTTC	CASSSTSASRETQYF
TRBJ1-1	TRBV10-3	-	-	TGTGCCATCTCCCTTGATGGTTGGGCTGAAGCTCTCTTT	CAISLDGWAEALF
TRBJ2-3	TRBV20-1	TRBD2	-	TGCAGTGCCATGACTAGCGGGACGCGCACAGATACGCAGTATTTT	CSAMTSGTRTDTQYF
TRBJ2-3	TRBV6-2/TRBV6-3	TRBD2	-	TGTGCCAGCAGTCGAGCGGGAGGTAGCACAGATACGCAGTATTTT	CASSRAGGSTDTQYF
TRBJ2-6	TRBV6-1	TRBD2	many	TGTGCCAGCAGGGGACTAGCGGGGCCTTCTGGGGCCAACGTCCTGACTTTC	CASRGLAGPSGANVLTF
TRBJ1-1	TRBV7-9	-	-	TGTGCCAGCAGCTTAGAAGTCGCTGAAGCTTTCTTT	CASSLEVAEAFF
TRBJ1-2	TRBV7-8	TRBD1	few	TGTGCCAGCACGGACAGGGAGACTAACTATGGCTACACCTTC	CASTDRETNYGYTF
TRBJ2-5	TRBV2	-	-	TGTGCCAGCAGTGGAGGGCAGGGCCTGCAAGAGACCCAGTACTTC	CASSGGQGLQETQYF
TRBJ2-2	TRBV7-2	-	many	TGTGCCAGCAGCTTACTTGGAACCGGGGAGCTGTTTTTT	CASSLLGTGELFF
TRBJ2-7	TRBV2	-	-	TGTGCCAGCAGTGAAATCGGTCGCTACGAGCAGTACTTC	CASSEIGRYEQYF
TRBJ2-1	TRBV24-1	-	-	TGTGCCACCAGTGAGGGACCGGATGAGCAGTTCTTC	CATSEGPDEQFF
TRBJ1-2	TRBV27	TRBD1	many	TGTGCCAGCAGTACAGGGGGCGCAGATGGCTACACCTTC	CASSTGGADGYTF
TRBJ2-2	TRBV24-1	-	-	TGTGCCACCAGTGTCTCTAGCCGTGACACCGGGGAGCTGTTTTTT	CATSVSSRDTGELFF
TRBJ1-2	TRBV10-3	-	-	TGTGCCATCAGTGAGGCCCTAACCTATGGCTACACCTTC	CAISEALTYGYTF
TRBJ1-2	TRBV29-1	TRBD1	-	TGCAGCGTTGGACAGGGGATTGGCTATGGCTACACCTTC	CSVGQGIGYGYTF
TRBJ2-1	TRBV7-6	-	many	TGTGCCAGCAAACAGTCAGTATCCTACAATGAGCAGTTCTTC	CASKQSVSYNEQFF
TRBJ2-3	TRBV7-9	TRBD2	many	TGTGCCAGCAGCTCCGGGACTAGCAGCACAGATACGCAGTATTTT	CASSSGTSSTDTQYF
TRBJ2-7	TRBV24-1	-	once	TGTGCCACCAGTGATCCTGGGGGGACCATGAGGGACGAGCAGTACTTC	CATSDPGGTMRDEQYF